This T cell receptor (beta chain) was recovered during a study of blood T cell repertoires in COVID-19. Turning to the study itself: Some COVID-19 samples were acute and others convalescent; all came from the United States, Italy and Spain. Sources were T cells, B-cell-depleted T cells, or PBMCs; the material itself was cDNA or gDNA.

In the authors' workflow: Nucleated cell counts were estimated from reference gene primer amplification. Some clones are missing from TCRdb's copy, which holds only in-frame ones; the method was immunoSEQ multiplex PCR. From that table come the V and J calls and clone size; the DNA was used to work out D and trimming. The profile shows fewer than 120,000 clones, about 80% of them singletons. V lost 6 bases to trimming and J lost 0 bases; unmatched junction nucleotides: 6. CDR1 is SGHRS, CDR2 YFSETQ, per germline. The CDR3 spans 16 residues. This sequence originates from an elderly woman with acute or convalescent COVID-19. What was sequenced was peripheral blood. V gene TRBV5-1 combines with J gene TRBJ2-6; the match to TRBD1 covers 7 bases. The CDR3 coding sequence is TGCGCCAGCACGGGACAGACCAACTCTGGGGCCAACGTCCTGACTTTC. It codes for CASTGQTNSGANVLTF.